This paragraph reports one T cell receptor (beta chain). The sample originates from a study of Ad26.COV2.S vaccination and SARS-CoV-2 variants. V dropped 3 bases and J dropped 6; count of bases not matched to a gene: 14. The germline V gene has CDR1 KGHSH and CDR2 LQKENI. The CDR3 sequence is 18 residues long. TCRdb keeps only in-frame clones here, not all; method: immunoSEQ multiplex PCR. The sample includes 150,000 to 200,000 clones, about 83% of them seen just once. The receptor was isolated from a human donor who had recovered from COVID-19. The input for sequencing was peripheral blood, taken after recovery from COVID-19. The chain uses TRBV18 and TRBJ2-2, with 9 bases identical to TRBD2. CDR3 DNA sequence: TGTGCCAGCTCACCCCTAAAGGGTAGCGGGAGTTCCGCCGGGGAGCTGTTTTTT. It yields the protein CASSPLKGSGSSAGELFF.